This passage covers 2 T cell receptor beta chains from one sample sequenced in a study of blood T cell repertoires in COVID-19. Using immunoSEQ multiplex PCR, the repertoire was profiled, and TCRdb retains in-frame clones only, with some absent. The sample lists some 45,000 clones, more than 70% seen once, with over 2% in the top ten. Material for sequencing was peripheral blood. The source of these receptors is a human donor in a cohort sampled during active COVID-19.

This chain links TRBV9 with TRBJ2-5; D is uncertain. Per germline, CDR1 SGDLS and CDR2 YYNGEE. CDR3 length: 14 amino acids. V was shortened by 0 bases and J by 2 bases, with 8 bases between the two germline ends. In nucleotides, the CDR3 is TGTGCCAGCAGCGTAGGCCTAAATCAAGAGACCCAGTACTTC. This codes for CASSVGLNQETQYF.

The chain combines TRBV3-1 (or the pseudogene TRBV3-2) with TRBJ2-5; the match to TRBD1 covers 10 bases. Trimming removed 2 bases from V and 9 bases from J; junction bases left unmatched: 6. The germline V gene encodes CDR1 LGHDT and CDR2 YNNKEL (reference sequence). The length of the CDR3 is 14 residues. The CDR3 reads CASSQMGQGRAQYF. CDR3 bases: TGTGCCAGCAGCCAAATGGGACAGGGGAGGGCCCAGTACTTC.